The rows below give T cell receptor beta chains drawn from one sample of a study of blood T cell repertoires in COVID-19. Using immunoSEQ multiplex PCR, the repertoire was profiled, and TCRdb retains in-frame clones only, with some absent. Among approximately 500,000 clones listed, around 90% were seen once. Input material: peripheral blood. The receptors here all came from a woman in her 50s with COVID-19, enrolled during active disease. Both conserved end residues are part of each CDR3. The order of the fields is clone size, J gene, D gene, V gene, CDR3 protein, CDR3 DNA. D genes are given only for firm matches. Clone size, where shown, is once, few, many, or a class for clones that have expanded.

>NA|TRBJ2-3|NA|TRBV29-1
CSVLTDTQYF
TGCAGCGTCCTCACAGATACGCAGTATTTT
>NA|TRBJ1-5|TRBD1|TRBV6-6
CASSYYDRDREPQHF
TGTGCCAGCAGTTACTATGACAGGGATAGGGAGCCCCAGCATTTT
>once|TRBJ1-2|NA|TRBV4-2
CASSQVTGANYGYTF
TGTGCCAGCAGCCAAGTAACAGGAGCTAACTATGGCTACACCTTC
>NA|TRBJ1-2|NA|TRBV6-1
CASSEFTAIYGYTF
TGTGCCAGCAGTGAGTTTACAGCCATCTATGGCTACACCTTC
>NA|TRBJ1-6|TRBD1|TRBV5-1
CASGQGPNSPLHF
TGCGCCAGTGGACAGGGACCTAATTCACCCCTCCACTTT
>NA|TRBJ1-5|NA|TRBV6-6
CAGSAGSNQPQHF
TGTGCCGGATCGGCGGGAAGCAATCAGCCCCAGCATTTT
>NA|TRBJ2-7|NA|TRBV2
CASTREFEQYF
TGTGCCAGCACCCGGGAGTTCGAGCAGTACTTC
>NA|TRBJ2-3|NA|TRBV19
CASSGGGLKGTQYF
TGTGCCAGTAGTGGAGGCGGTCTAAAGGGTACGCAGTATTTT
>NA|TRBJ2-3|TRBD2|TRBV4-2
CASSQRTSGGPGDTQYF
TGTGCCAGCAGCCAACGTACTAGCGGGGGGCCGGGGGATACGCAGTATTTT
>NA|TRBJ2-3|TRBD2|TRBV11-2
CASSSYSGGRADTQYF
TGTGCCAGCAGCTCCTATTCAGGTGGGAGGGCAGATACGCAGTATTTT
>NA|TRBJ2-5|NA|TRBV6-6
CASSYEVGETQYF
TGTGCCAGCAGTTACGAGGTCGGAGAGACCCAGTACTTC
>NA|TRBJ1-6|NA|TRBV30
CAWNSRYNSPLHF
TGTGCCTGGAACAGTAGATATAATTCACCCCTCCACTTT
>NA|TRBJ2-1|NA|TRBV2
CASNSEKYNEQFF
TGTGCCAGCAACTCTGAGAAGTACAATGAGCAGTTCTTC
>NA|TRBJ1-1|NA|TRBV28
CASSFGATEAFF
TGTGCCAGCAGTTTTGGGGCCACTGAAGCTTTCTTT
>many|TRBJ2-7|TRBD2|TRBV7-2
CASSLQWGLASYEQYF
TGTGCCAGCAGCTTACAGTGGGGACTAGCCTCCTACGAGCAGTACTTC
>NA|TRBJ1-2|NA|TRBV5-1
CASSLEGGGGYTF
TGCGCCAGCAGCTTAGAGGGCGGTGGTGGCTACACCTTC
>NA|TRBJ2-5|TRBD1|TRBV19
CASTNRDRGGETQYF
TGTGCCAGTACCAATCGGGACAGGGGCGGAGAGACCCAGTACTTC
>many|TRBJ1-2|NA|TRBV30
CAWSVEADYGYTF
TGTGCCTGGAGTGTAGAGGCGGATTATGGCTACACCTTC
>NA|TRBJ2-1|TRBD1|TRBV4-2
CASSQVKMTGGVNEQFF
TGTGCCAGCAGCCAAGTAAAGATGACAGGGGGCGTGAATGAGCAGTTCTTC
>few|TRBJ2-2|TRBD2|TRBV6-2/TRBV6-3
CATSPAGWASGGRPANTGELFF
TGTGCCACCAGCCCTGCGGGGTGGGCTAGCGGGGGGCGACCCGCGAACACCGGGGAGCTGTTTTTT
>NA|TRBJ2-2|TRBD1|TRBV9
CASSVGQGEGELFF
TGTGCCAGCAGCGTAGGTCAGGGGGAAGGGGAGCTGTTTTTT
>NA|TRBJ2-3|TRBD2|TRBV2
CASKRGGRTDTQYF
TGTGCCAGCAAGCGGGGGGGCCGGACAGATACGCAGTATTTT
>NA|TRBJ2-5|TRBD2|TRBV6-1
CASSEAGLAGVETQYF
TGTGCCAGCAGTGAAGCGGGACTAGCGGGGGTGGAGACCCAGTACTTC
>NA|TRBJ2-1|TRBD2|TRBV11-2
CASSLIGTSGLEQFF
TGTGCCAGCAGTCTCATCGGGACTAGCGGGCTAGAGCAGTTCTTC
>NA|TRBJ1-1|NA|TRBV30
CALNNPEHPEAFF
TGTGCCTTAAATAATCCCGAACACCCTGAAGCTTTCTTT
>NA|TRBJ2-5|NA|TRBV6-2/TRBV6-3
CASSYSERSQETQYF
TGTGCCAGCAGTTACTCGGAGCGGAGCCAAGAGACCCAGTACTTC
>NA|TRBJ1-5|NA|TRBV5-4
CASSLGGGGEPQHF
TGTGCCAGCAGCCTTGGGGGGGGCGGGGAGCCCCAGCATTTT
>NA|TRBJ1-2|NA|TRBV30
CAWSGQPRGGYTF
TGTGCCTGGAGCGGGCAGCCCAGGGGTGGCTACACCTTC
>NA|TRBJ1-4|TRBD1|TRBV6-5
CASSYFRGLGEKLFF
TGTGCCAGCAGTTATTTCAGGGGGCTAGGGGAAAAACTGTTTTTT
>NA|TRBJ1-5|NA|TRBV18
CASSPSGLLDQPQHF
TGTGCCAGCTCACCCTCCGGACTCCTGGATCAGCCCCAGCATTTT
>NA|TRBJ2-3|NA|TRBV30
CAWSPPSDTQYF
TGTGCCTGGAGCCCCCCGTCGGATACGCAGTATTTT
>NA|TRBJ2-5|NA|TRBV4-1
CASSQYARGRGQETQYF
TGCGCCAGCAGCCAATACGCGCGGGGCCGGGGGCAAGAGACCCAGTACTTC
>NA|TRBJ2-7|TRBD1|TRBV10-2
CASRTSGTVYEQYF
TGCGCCAGCAGGACTTCCGGGACAGTTTACGAGCAGTACTTC
>NA|TRBJ1-6|NA|TRBV30
CAWSVGANSPLHF
TGTGCCTGGAGTGTAGGGGCCAATTCACCCCTCCACTTT
>NA|TRBJ2-2|NA|TRBV14
CASSPSNRASGGELFF
TGTGCCAGCAGCCCCAGTAACAGGGCGTCAGGCGGGGAGCTGTTTTTT
>NA|TRBJ1-1|NA|TRBV18
CASSPVPGTEAFF
TGTGCCAGCTCACCAGTTCCCGGCACTGAAGCTTTCTTT
>NA|TRBJ2-3|NA|TRBV5-6
CASSFGMLDTDTQYF
TGTGCCAGCAGCTTCGGGATGCTAGACACAGATACGCAGTATTTT
>NA|TRBJ1-1|NA|TRBV11-2
CASSSGPGLTFF
TGTGCCAGCAGCTCAGGGCCTGGGTTGACTTTCTTT
>NA|TRBJ1-4|NA|TRBV2
CASSTGYGGNEKLFF
TGTGCCAGCAGCACAGGGTATGGGGGTAATGAAAAACTGTTTTTT
>NA|TRBJ1-5|NA|TRBV29-1
CSVVAANQPQHF
TGCAGCGTTGTGGCAGCGAATCAGCCCCAGCATTTT
>NA|TRBJ1-6|NA|TRBV14
CASSQGISGSPLHF
TGTGCCAGCAGCCAAGGTATCAGTGGTTCACCCCTCCACTTT
>NA|TRBJ1-6|NA|TRBV6-1
CASSERRDFNSPLHF
TGTGCCAGCAGTGAACGTCGAGACTTCAATTCACCCCTCCACTTT
>NA|TRBJ2-3|NA|TRBV5-4
CASSGDADTQYF
TGTGCCAGCAGCGGAGATGCAGATACGCAGTATTTT
>NA|TRBJ1-5|NA|TRBV2
CASSDRPGLSNQPQHF
TGTGCCAGCAGCGATCGACCGGGACTTAGCAATCAGCCCCAGCATTTT
>NA|TRBJ2-1|NA|TRBV2
CASHREGEQFF
TGTGCCAGCCACAGGGAAGGTGAGCAGTTCTTC
>NA|TRBJ2-1|TRBD2|TRBV20-1
CSASMQLAVNNEQFF
TGCAGTGCTAGTATGCAACTAGCGGTGAACAATGAGCAGTTCTTC
>NA|TRBJ2-3|NA|TRBV5-1
CASSLVSRANGDTQYF
TGCGCCAGCAGCTTGGTTAGTCGCGCGAATGGAGATACGCAGTATTTT
>few|TRBJ1-2|TRBD1|TRBV7-3
CASSSHLQTGAERYGYTF
TGTGCCAGCAGCTCCCACCTGCAAACAGGGGCAGAAAGGTATGGCTACACCTTC
>NA|TRBJ2-5|TRBD2|TRBV11-2
CASSLVLAGGPGTQYF
TGTGCCAGCAGCTTAGTTTTAGCGGGGGGGCCGGGGACCCAGTACTTC
>NA|TRBJ1-1|NA|TRBV29-1
CSVETGGEVPHGAFF
TGCAGCGTTGAAACCGGGGGGGAAGTACCCCATGGAGCTTTCTTT
>NA|TRBJ1-5|TRBD1|TRBV6-5
CASMKDRSNQPQHF
TGTGCCAGCATGAAGGACAGGTCCAATCAGCCCCAGCATTTT
>few|TRBJ1-2|NA|TRBV19
CASSALAPGLGGYTF
TGTGCCAGTAGTGCACTCGCCCCGGGATTGGGAGGCTACACCTTC
>NA|TRBJ2-7|NA|TRBV5-1
CASSSGGGQTYEQYF
TGCGCCAGCAGCTCGGGTGGCGGACAGACCTACGAGCAGTACTTC
>NA|TRBJ1-5|NA|TRBV6-1
CASSEGGHNQPQHF
TGTGCCAGCAGTGAGGGCGGGCACAATCAGCCCCAGCATTTT
>NA|TRBJ1-5|TRBD1|TRBV19
CASSLRTGGRNQPQHF
TGTGCCAGTAGTCTCCGGACAGGGGGCCGCAATCAGCCCCAGCATTTT
>NA|TRBJ1-3|NA|TRBV3-1/TRBV3-2
CASSLLTGFSGNTIYF
TGTGCCAGCAGCCTATTAACAGGGTTCTCTGGAAACACCATATATTTT
>few|TRBJ2-7|TRBD1|TRBV19
CASSPRQGDYEQYF
TGTGCCAGTAGTCCGCGACAGGGGGATTACGAGCAGTACTTC
>NA|TRBJ2-1|TRBD2|TRBV4-1
CASSRSTSGLLSSYNEQFF
TGCGCCAGCAGCCGATCGACTAGCGGTCTCCTTAGCTCCTACAATGAGCAGTTCTTC
>NA|TRBJ1-2|TRBD1|TRBV18
CASSPGGQGNYGYTF
TGTGCCAGCTCACCTGGGGGACAGGGGAATTATGGCTACACCTTC